These 27 T cell receptor beta chains were sequenced from one sample in a study of blood T cell repertoires in COVID-19. Assay used: immunoSEQ multiplex PCR; TCRdb lists only in-frame clones, some missing. The profile shows some 70,000 clones, 70% to 90% of them singletons. The sequenced material came from PBMCs or T cells enriched from blood (not recorded which). These receptors were obtained from a woman aged 40 to 50 who had recovered from COVID-19.

This sequence joins TRBV6-2 or TRBV6-3 and TRBJ2-1; 15 nucleotides agree with TRBD2. J gave up 0 bases and V 6 bases, and 9 bases lay outside the gene matches. The CDR3 runs to 19 residues. CDR1 is MNHEY, CDR2 SVGEGT, per germline. This CDR3 is CASSPGLAGGPSSYNEQFF. The CDR3, as DNA: TGTGCCAGCAGCCCGGGACTAGCGGGGGGCCCTAGCTCCTACAATGAGCAGTTCTTC.

This clone was picked up a small number of times. This chain joins TRBV18 and TRBJ1-1, with D perhaps matching TRBD1 (6 bases). CDR1 and CDR2 from the germline V gene are KGHSH and LQKENI. This CDR3 has 13 residues. The germline V and J ends were trimmed by 5 bases and 5 bases, with 12 bases remaining between them. CDR3 in amino acids: CASSIGTTTEAFF. The CDR3 DNA reads as TGTGCCAGCTCAATAGGGACAACGACTGAAGCTTTCTTT.

The V gene is TRBV27, the J gene TRBJ1-4; D is perhaps TRBD1 (5 bases). V was cut by 6 bases and J by 6 bases, with 14 bases left in between. The CDR3 consists of 14 residues. Germline-derived CDR1 and CDR2 are MNHEY and SMNVEV (reference sequence). The CDR3 sequence: CASRPHGRDEKLFF. DNA of the CDR3: TGTGCCAGCAGGCCACACGGCAGGGATGAAAAACTGTTTTTT.

This chain connects TRBV3-1 (or the pseudogene TRBV3-2) to TRBJ1-2; no definite D call. V was pared by 0 bases and J by 0 bases, with 11 bases between. Germline V CDR1 and CDR2: LGHDT, YNNKEL (reference sequence). CDR3 length: 16 amino acids. The DNA of the CDR3 is TGTGCCAGCAGCCAAGACCCCAGCGGGGCTAACTATGGCTACACCTTC. Translation: CASSQDPSGANYGYTF.

This chain joins TRBV5-8 and TRBJ2-7, with D tentatively TRBD1 (5 bases). This CDR3 contains 15 residues. Germline-derived CDR1 and CDR2 are SGHTS and YDEGEE. V lost 0 bases and J 3 bases, leaving 13 bases between the germline ends. The CDR3, as DNA: TGTGCCAGCAGCTTGGGACAGTCCTTGTACTACGAGCAGTACTTC. Translation: CASSLGQSLYYEQYF.

This chain joins TRBV11-2 and TRBJ1-1; possibly TRBD1 for D (5 bases). The V end was cut by 1 base, the J end by 4 bases, with 10 bases between. Germline CDR1 is SGHAT and CDR2 is FQNNGV. The CDR3 length is 14 residues. CDR3: CASSLGQGGTEAFF. DNA for the CDR3: TGTGCCAGCAGCTTAGGTCAGGGTGGCACTGAAGCTTTCTTT. Full variable domain (rest looked up from reference TRBV11-2 and TRBJ1-1): EAGVAQSPRYKIIEKRQSVAFWCNPISGHATLYWYQQILGQGPKLLIQFQNNGVVDDSQLPKDRFSAERLKGVDSTLKIQPAKLEDSAVYLCASSLGQGGTEAFFGQGTRLTVV.

The rearrangement links TRBV12-5 to TRBJ2-7; D perhaps matches TRBD1 (6 bases). The CDR3 runs to 15 residues. CDR1 is LGHNT and CDR2 is FRNRAP in the germline V gene. V lost 5 bases and J 1 base, leaving 15 bases between the germline ends. The CDR3 coding sequence is TGTGCTAGTGGTCCGGGGACAAGGGCGTCCTACGAGCAGTACTTC. This codes for CASGPGTRASYEQYF.

The rearrangement links TRBV3-1 (or the pseudogene TRBV3-2) to TRBJ2-1; 13 bases line up with TRBD2. J was trimmed by 4 bases and V by 4 bases; bases with no gene match: 4. The CDR3 is made up of 16 amino acids. Per germline, CDR1 LGHDT and CDR2 YNNKEL (reference sequence). The DNA for the CDR3 is TGTGCCAGCAGCCGACTAGCGGGGGGAGATTACAATGAGCAGTTCTTC. Its protein product is CASSRLAGGDYNEQFF.

The rearrangement joins TRBV9 to TRBJ1-1; 7 bases are a match to TRBD1. V shed 4 bases and J 2 bases; nucleotides not matched to a gene: 5. Germline assignment: CDR1 SGDLS and CDR2 YYNGEE. The CDR3 spans 14 residues. The CDR3 loop is CASSPTGVNTEAFF. The CDR3 DNA is TGTGCCAGCAGCCCAACAGGGGTTAACACTGAAGCTTTCTTT.

This clone was seen more than once but under ten times. This chain uses TRBV27 with TRBJ1-5, with D possibly TRBD1 on 5 matching bases. The CDR3 loop spans 14 amino acids. Germline CDR1 is MNHEY and CDR2 is SMNVEV (reference sequence). V was trimmed by 6 bases and J by 4 bases, leaving 13 bases between them. CDR3 bases: TGTGCCAGCAGAGCAACAGGTGTAAATCAGCCCCAGCATTTT. Protein: CASRATGVNQPQHF.

V gene TRBV9 combines with J gene TRBJ2-3; the D gene is possibly TRBD1 (7 bases). Looked up from germline, CDR1 is SGDLS and CDR2 is YYNGEE. V shed 0 bases and J shed 0 bases, with 11 bases lying between them. The CDR3 covers 16 residues. The CDR3 sequence: CASSVAGGKSTDTQYF. CDR3 nucleotide sequence: TGTGCCAGCAGCGTAGCAGGGGGGAAGAGCACAGATACGCAGTATTTT.

The chain uses TRBV9 and TRBJ2-7; TRBD1 agrees at 7 bases. Germline-derived CDR1 and CDR2 are SGDLS and YYNGEE. V lost 2 bases, J lost 6 bases, and 5 bases stayed unmatched. The CDR3 consists of 13 residues. CDR3 sequence (DNA): TGTGCCAGCAGCGTCGAGACAGGGACCGAGCAGTACTTC. Translation gives CASSVETGTEQYF.

The chain couples TRBV11-2 to TRBJ2-1; 9 bases match TRBD2. Germline values: CDR1 SGHAT, CDR2 FQNNGV. V was clipped by 2 bases and J by 3 bases; unmatched bases: 5. The CDR3 is 16 amino acids. CDR3 coding DNA: TGTGCCAGCAGCTTATTGACTAGCGGCCTCTACAATGAGCAGTTCTTC. As protein: CASSLLTSGLYNEQFF.

The CDR3 here is CASSHRGANYGYTF. The DNA of the CDR3 is TGCGCCAGCAGCCACAGGGGAGCTAACTATGGCTACACCTTC. The V and J genes are TRBV5-1 and TRBJ1-2; 7 bases line up with TRBD1. Germline V CDR1 and CDR2: SGHRS, YFSETQ. CDR3 length: 14 amino acids. V was pared by 4 bases and J by 0 bases, with 3 bases of the junction left unmatched.

The CDR3 bases are TGTGCCAGCAGGCGTCCGGGGGTGGGGAACACTGAAGCTTTCTTT. Translated: CASRRPGVGNTEAFF. The chain joins TRBV11-2 to TRBJ1-1; possible D gene TRBD1, 5 bases. CDR3 length: 15 residues. Germline CDR1 is SGHAT and CDR2 is FQNNGV. V was pared by 6 bases and J by 1 base, with 15 bases between.

In DNA form, the CDR3 reads TGTGCCAGCAGCCAAGGGGGACAGACTACCGGCTACACCTTC. Residues: CASSQGGQTTGYTF. V usage is TRBV3-1 (or the pseudogene TRBV3-2) and J usage is TRBJ1-2; 7 positions match TRBD1. This CDR3 has 14 amino acids. Germline CDR1 reads LGHDT; CDR2 reads YNNKEL (reference sequence). Unmatched junction bases numbered 7, after V lost 1 base and J lost 8 bases.

This clone has a handful of counts. The gene calls are TRBV6-4 and TRBJ2-3; 9 bases match TRBD2. The CDR3 runs 15 residues. The germline CDR1 and CDR2 sequences are MRHNA and SNTAGT. Unmatched junction bases numbered 2, after V lost 3 bases and J lost 1 base. The CDR3 nucleotides read TGTGCCAGCAGTGAAGAGCGGGGGGGCACAGATACGCAGTATTTT. It codes for CASSEERGGTDTQYF.

V gene TRBV12-2 combines with J gene TRBJ1-3; TRBD1 is the table's D call, not checked against the DNA. TRBV12-2 is described as a pseudogene. The CDR3 is 17 amino acids. CDR3 nucleotides: TGTGCAAGTCGCCCCCACCAGGGGAGACTTTTTGGAAACACCATATATTTT. Protein sequence: CASRPHQGRLFGNTIYF.

The gene calls are TRBV6-5 and TRBJ2-4; 7 nucleotides align to TRBD1. CDR3 length: 15 amino acids. V gave up 3 bases and J gave up 9 bases; unmatched junction bases: 11. Looked up from germline, CDR1 is MNHEY and CDR2 is SVGAGI. CDR3 region: CASSYASGTAVIQYF. The DNA for the CDR3 is TGTGCCAGCAGTTATGCTTCCGGGACAGCGGTCATTCAGTACTTC.

The V and J genes are TRBV7-9 and TRBJ1-2, with D unresolved. CDR1 SEHNR and CDR2 FQNEAQ come from the germline V gene (reference sequence). Trimming pared 3 bases from V and 7 bases from J, leaving 15 bases between. The CDR3 is 14 residues long. The CDR3 is CASSFLGPEGGYTF. The CDR3 DNA reads as TGTGCCAGCAGCTTTTTGGGTCCTGAGGGTGGCTACACCTTC.

The chain employs TRBV25-1 and TRBJ2-7, with D perhaps TRBD1 (6 bases). V was cut by 5 bases and J by 2 bases, with 7 bases left in between. CDR1 and CDR2 (germline): MGHDK, SYGVNS. CDR3 size: 12 residues. The CDR3: CASSSGAYEQYF. DNA of the CDR3: TGTGCCAGCAGTTCAGGGGCCTACGAGCAGTACTTC.

The chain combines TRBV15 with TRBJ1-2, with D perhaps TRBD1 (5 bases). Germline V lookup: CDR1 LNHNV, CDR2 YYDKDF (reference sequence). Trimming cost V 5 bases and J 1 base, with 20 bases left between them. The CDR3 has 17 residues. The CDR3 DNA follows: TGTGCCACCAGCTCGAACACGGCCAGGGCGAATAACTATGGCTACACCTTC. It codes for CATSSNTARANNYGYTF.

The chain uses TRBV3-1 (or the pseudogene TRBV3-2) and TRBJ2-1; 8 positions match TRBD1. J lost 7 bases, V lost 4 bases, and 3 bases had no gene match. Germline loops: CDR1 LGHDT, CDR2 YNNKEL (reference sequence). The CDR3 length is 13 residues. The CDR3 DNA is TGTGCCAGCAGCCGGACAGGGAGGAATGAGCAGTTCTTC. Residues: CASSRTGRNEQFF.

The CDR3 reads CASSPPAKEHRYTEAFF. The DNA of the CDR3 is TGTGCCAGCTCACCACCGGCTAAGGAGCACAGGTACACTGAAGCTTTCTTT. The J gene is TRBJ1-1, the V gene TRBV18; TRBD1 is a possible D gene (5 bases). Germline CDR1 KGHSH, CDR2 LQKENI. The V end was cut by 0 bases, the J end by 3 bases, with 17 bases between. The CDR3 is 17 amino acids.

The chain's CDR3 is CASSQTSGGPDTQYF. The CDR3 DNA is TGTGCCAGCAGCCAAACTAGCGGGGGGCCAGATACGCAGTATTTT. The V and J genes are TRBV7-7 and TRBJ2-3, with TRBD2 identical over 12 bases. Germline V gives CDR1 SSHAT, CDR2 FNYEAQ (reference sequence). The V segment lost 5 bases and the J segment 4 bases; nucleotides outside the gene matches: 4. CDR3 size: 15 residues.

In this sample, this clone turned up once. CDR3 amino acids: CATSRGHSGTTDTQYF. The CDR3 nucleotides read TGTGCCACCAGCAGAGGACACAGCGGCACCACAGATACGCAGTATTTT. The rearrangement links TRBV15 to TRBJ2-3, with a tentative D call TRBD2 (5 bases). The germline V gene encodes CDR1 LNHNV and CDR2 YYDKDF (reference sequence). V dropped 1 base and J dropped 2 bases, with 13 bases sitting between them. The CDR3 has 16 amino acids.

This chain uses TRBV7-2 with TRBJ1-4; TRBD1 aligns across 7 bases. Trimming took 5 bases from V and 4 from J; bases not matched to a gene: 10. The CDR3 spans 16 residues. Per the germline V gene, CDR1 is SGHTA and CDR2 is FQGNSA. CDR3 region: CASSRTGTMVNEKLFF. CDR3 coding DNA: TGTGCCAGCAGCAGGACAGGAACAATGGTTAATGAAAAACTGTTTTTT.